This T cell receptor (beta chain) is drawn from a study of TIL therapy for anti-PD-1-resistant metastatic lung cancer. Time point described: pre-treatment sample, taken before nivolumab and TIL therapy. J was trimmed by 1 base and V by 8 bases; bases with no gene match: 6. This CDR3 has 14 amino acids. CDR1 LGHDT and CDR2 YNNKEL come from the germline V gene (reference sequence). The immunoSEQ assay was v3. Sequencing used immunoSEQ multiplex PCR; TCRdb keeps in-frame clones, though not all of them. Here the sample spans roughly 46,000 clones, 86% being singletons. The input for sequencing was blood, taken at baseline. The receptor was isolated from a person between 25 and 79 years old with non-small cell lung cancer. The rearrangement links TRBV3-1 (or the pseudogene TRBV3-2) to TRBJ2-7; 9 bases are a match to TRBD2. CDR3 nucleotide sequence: TGTGCCAGCGGTAGGCGGGGGGGGTCCTACGAGCAGTACTTC. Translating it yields CASGRRGGSYEQYF.